This TCR beta chain derives from a study of human T cells and chemical hapten exposure. As for the study in general: How much TCR each sample yielded varied, mostly because pooled library volumes differed slightly.

Germline V gene lookup returns CDR1 SEHNR and CDR2 FQNEAQ (reference sequence). With 5 bases removed from V and 7 bases from J, the gap between germline ends came to 12 bases. The CDR3 is 14 amino acids. Time point specified: healthy volunteer bleed at 2 weeks. Unfractionated whole blood yielded the extracted total RNA. This clonotype was detected many times. The antigen remains unidentified. Study-wide points: Sensitizing to DPC left TCRs with a frequency above 1 in 1000 unaltered.

The library put unique molecular identifiers onto individual cDNA molecules. Original processing notes: Across samples, TCR counts had a median of roughly 100,000 and ranged from roughly 23,224 to 690,600. TCRdb recomputed calls from the RACE reads with MiXCR, one row per CDR3 protein. TCRdb's processing, not the authors' own work, is the source of the V and J calls. The sample includes about 46,000 distinct CDR3 sequences, about 4.5% of them seen just once. The gene calls are TRBV7-9 and TRBJ1-6, with D possibly being TRBD1 (6 bases). The sequenced sample was whole blood. The TCR originated in a female donor in good health. Some clones in this sample may be carry-over from other donors' samples. The DNA of the CDR3 is TGTGCCAGCAGCGCAATTCAGGGGAATTCACCCCTCCACTTT. This encodes CASSAIQGNSPLHF. Looking up the rest from reference TRBV7-9 and TRBJ1-6 gives the full variable domain: DTGVSQNPRHKITKRGQNVTFRCDPISEHNRLYWYRQTLGQGPEFLTYFQNEAQLEKSRLLSDRFSAERPKGSFSTLEIQRTEQGDSAMYLCASSAIQGNSPLHFGNGTRLTVT.